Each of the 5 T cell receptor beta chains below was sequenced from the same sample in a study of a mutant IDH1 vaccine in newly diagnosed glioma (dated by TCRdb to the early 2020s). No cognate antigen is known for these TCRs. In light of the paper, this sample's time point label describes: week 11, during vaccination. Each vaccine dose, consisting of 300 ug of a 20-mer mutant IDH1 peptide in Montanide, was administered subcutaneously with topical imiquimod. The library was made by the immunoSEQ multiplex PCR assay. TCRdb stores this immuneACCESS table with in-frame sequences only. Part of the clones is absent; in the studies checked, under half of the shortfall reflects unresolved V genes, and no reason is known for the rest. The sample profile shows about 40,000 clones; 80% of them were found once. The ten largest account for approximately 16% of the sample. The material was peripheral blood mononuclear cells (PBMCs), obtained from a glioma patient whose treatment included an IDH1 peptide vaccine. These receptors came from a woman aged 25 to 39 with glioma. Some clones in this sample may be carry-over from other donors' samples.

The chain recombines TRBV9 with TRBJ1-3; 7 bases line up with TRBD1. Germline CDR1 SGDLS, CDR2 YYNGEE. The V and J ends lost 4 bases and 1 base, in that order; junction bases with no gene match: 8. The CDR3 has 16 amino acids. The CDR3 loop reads CASSTRQGGSGNTIYF. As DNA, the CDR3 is TGTGCCAGCAGCACTCGACAGGGTGGTTCTGGAAACACCATATATTTT. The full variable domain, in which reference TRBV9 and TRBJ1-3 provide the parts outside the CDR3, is DSGVTQTPKHLITATGQRVTLRCSPRSGDLSVYWYQQSLDQGLQFLIQYYNGEERAKGNILERFSAQQFPDLHSELNLSSLELGDSALYFCASSTRQGGSGNTIYFGEGSWLTVV.

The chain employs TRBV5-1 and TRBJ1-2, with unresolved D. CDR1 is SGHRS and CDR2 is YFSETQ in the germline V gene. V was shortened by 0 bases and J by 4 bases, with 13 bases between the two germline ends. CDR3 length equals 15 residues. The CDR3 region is CASSLERSAGYGYTF. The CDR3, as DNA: TGCGCCAGCAGCTTGGAGAGATCAGCGGGCTATGGCTACACCTTC.

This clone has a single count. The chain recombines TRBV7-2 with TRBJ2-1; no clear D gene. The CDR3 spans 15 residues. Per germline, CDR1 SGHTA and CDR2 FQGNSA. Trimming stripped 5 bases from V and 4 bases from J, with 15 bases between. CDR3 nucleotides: TGTGCCAGCAGCAGAAGCCCTGGACCATACAATGAGCAGTTCTTC. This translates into CASSRSPGPYNEQFF.

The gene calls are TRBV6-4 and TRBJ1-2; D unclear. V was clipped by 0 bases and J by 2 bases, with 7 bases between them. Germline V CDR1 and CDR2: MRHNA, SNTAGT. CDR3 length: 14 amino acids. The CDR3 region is CASSDSISNYGYTF. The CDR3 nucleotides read TGTGCCAGCAGTGACTCGATTAGCAACTATGGCTACACCTTC.

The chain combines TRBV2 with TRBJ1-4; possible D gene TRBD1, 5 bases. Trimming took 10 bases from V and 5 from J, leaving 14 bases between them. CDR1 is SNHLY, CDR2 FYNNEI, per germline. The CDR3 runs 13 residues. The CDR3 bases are TGTGCCACCAACGAATGGGGGAATGAAAAACTGTTTTTT. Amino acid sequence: CATNEWGNEKLFF. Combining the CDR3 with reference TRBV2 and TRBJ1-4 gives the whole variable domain EPEVTQTPSHQVTQMGQEVILRCVPISNHLYFYWYRQILGQKVEFLVSFYNNEISEKSEIFDDQFSVERPDGSNFTLKIRSTKLEDSAMYFCATNEWGNEKLFFGSGTQLSVL.